The sequence of this TCR beta chain was determined in a study of T cell responses to AZD1222 COVID-19 vaccine (dated by TCRdb to 2020 to 2022). For the wider study: AZD1222 recipients whose second dose came at about 4 weeks and those whose second dose came at about 12 weeks were combined into one group, since spike-specific TCR depth and breadth did not differ between the two schedules. TCR sequencing was performed for about 240 trial participants, of whom 207 were given two doses of AZD1222 and roughly 25 were given two doses of MenACWY control vaccine. Trial participants were enrolled by age into subgroups of 18-55, 56-69 and 70-plus years, and around 150, 29 and 61 TCR-sequenced participants, respectively, were included in these subgroups. Paper-wide results and their limitations: The vaccine-associated CD4 TCRs covered the entire spike protein, and the dominant responses fell in regions 160-218 and 743-854. After two AZD1222 doses, spike-specific TCR breadth and depth were significantly higher than at day 0 and than in MenACWY recipients. Conclusions about previously exposed vaccinees were limited because only six AZD1222 recipients were SARS-CoV-2 seropositive at baseline. In the small 56-69-year group, the increase in depth fell short of significance, most likely because of low power. Because no day 14 peak-response samples were available, the repertoires could be characterized only after the peak T cell response. Reportedly, almost half of the unique spike-specific TCRs recognized epitopes lying outside the regions that are mutated in the B.1.351 and B.1.1.7 variants. Participants were mostly white British and included more females than males, and it was suggested by the authors that clonal diversity may have been underestimated.

With regard to this clone: Its antigen is unknown. Within one base of it there is no much larger clone, and no base qualities were kept.

The time point tag for this specimen amounts to: baseline before first vaccination. Samples from vaccinated people were obtained from the UK trials COV001 and COV002, which included a single-blind randomized controlled phase 2/3 trial of AZD1222 (ChAdOx1 nCoV-19) in healthy adults. Trial participant PBMC samples were collected at day 0 and day 28 after the second dose for TCRbeta chain sequencing. Deletion took 8 bases off V and 8 bases off J, with a span of 16 bases between the germline ends. The cysteine opens and the phenylalanine closes a CDR3 of 12 amino acids. The DNA shown is the 36-base CDR3, in frame from base 1. CDR1 SGDLS and CDR2 YYNGEE are derived from the germline V gene. The CDR3 regions of human TCRbeta chains were analyzed by immunosequencing. As for how the authors treated the data: Repertoire TCRs were checked for matches against a reference library of SARS-CoV-2-specific TCRs that had been generated using the MIRA antigen-specificity platform. Breadth was defined as the fraction of unique TCRs that were SARS-CoV-2-associated, and depth was defined as the fraction of total T cells that were SARS-CoV-2-associated. Using the MIRA data, every spike-specific TCR was mapped to the spike region that the TCR reacted to and assigned to either a CD4 or a CD8 class. Log10-transformed breadth and depth values were compared by one-way ANOVA with Sidak's multiple comparisons tests. TCRdb took this table from immuneACCESS and kept in-frame rearrangements with V and J called. Such tables lack part of the clones; where checked against another copy, unresolved V genes explain under half of the gap, and the rest is unexplained. D and trimming were read from the DNA, whereas the V and J calls and clone size are those reported in that table. Across this sample there are 55,000 to 80,000 clones, with 80% to 85% seen only once. The top ten hold about a tenth of the sample.

The material sequenced was peripheral blood, taken on day 0 of AZD1222 vaccination. The V and J segments used are TRBV9 and TRBJ1-2; the D segment cannot be called with confidence. This clonotype originated in an adult in good health. The base sequence is TGTGCCAGTTCCTTCCTGGGGTCGGGCTACACCTTC. Its product reads: CASSFLGSGYTF.